The rows below give T cell receptor beta chains drawn from one sample of a study of T cells in Graves' hyperthyroidism and ophthalmopathy. From the multiplex PCR reads, TCRdb called clonotypes with MiXCR, one entry per CDR3 protein. The sample shows 530,000 or so distinct CDR3 sequences, roughly 25% of them seen only once. The source material was blood. The receptors originated from a woman in her 30s with Graves' ophthalmopathy. Each CDR3 is given with its conserved first and last residue. The order of the fields is D gene, CDR3 length, V gene, clone size, J gene, CDR3 protein, CDR3 DNA. A D gene is named only where the DNA matches it firmly. The size entry is marked missing in some rows and otherwise reads once, few, many or a size class.

d_gene: TRBD1
len: 15
v_gene: TRBV6-1
abundance: .
j_gene: TRBJ2-7
CDR3aa: CASSVISGQRREQYF
CDR3nt: TGTGCCAGCAGTGTAATTTCGGGACAGCGACGCGAGCAGTACTTC

d_gene: TRBD2
len: 16
v_gene: TRBV20-1
abundance: .
j_gene: TRBJ2-7
CDR3aa: CSARGGSGDLSYEQYF
CDR3nt: TGCAGTGCTAGAGGCGGTAGCGGGGACCTCTCCTACGAGCAGTACTTC

d_gene: .
len: 13
v_gene: TRBV20-1
abundance: many
j_gene: TRBJ1-1
CDR3aa: CSASPLLNTEAFF
CDR3nt: TGCAGTGCTAGCCCCCTGCTGAACACTGAAGCTTTCTTT

d_gene: .
len: 14
v_gene: TRBV2
abundance: many
j_gene: TRBJ2-7
CDR3aa: CASSQIRQGNEQYF
CDR3nt: TGTGCCAGCAGTCAGATTAGACAAGGCAACGAGCAGTACTTC

d_gene: TRBD1
len: 15
v_gene: TRBV7-7
abundance: many
j_gene: TRBJ2-7
CDR3aa: CASSAGTGSGYEQYF
CDR3nt: TGTGCTAGCAGCGCCGGGACAGGGTCGGGGTACGAGCAGTACTTC

d_gene: TRBD1
len: 16
v_gene: TRBV12-3/TRBV12-4
abundance: many
j_gene: TRBJ1-5
CDR3aa: CASRGSGTGGNQPQHF
CDR3nt: TGTGCCAGCAGAGGTTCCGGGACAGGGGGCAATCAGCCCCAGCATTTT

d_gene: TRBD1
len: 15
v_gene: TRBV27
abundance: many
j_gene: TRBJ1-2
CDR3aa: CASSPDREGGPGYTF
CDR3nt: TGTGCCAGCAGCCCGGACAGGGAAGGTGGTCCTGGCTACACCTTC

d_gene: TRBD1
len: 14
v_gene: TRBV5-1
abundance: many
j_gene: TRBJ2-5
CDR3aa: CASSLRTGEETQYF
CDR3nt: TGCGCCAGCAGCCTTAGGACAGGGGAAGAGACCCAGTACTTC

d_gene: .
len: 14
v_gene: TRBV29-1
abundance: .
j_gene: TRBJ1-1
CDR3aa: CSVSIRGLNTEAFF
CDR3nt: TGCAGCGTTTCCATCAGGGGCTTGAACACTGAAGCTTTCTTT

d_gene: .
len: 15
v_gene: TRBV7-2
abundance: .
j_gene: TRBJ2-7
CDR3aa: CASSLASGPVYEQYF
CDR3nt: TGTGCCAGCAGCTTAGCCAGCGGTCCCGTCTACGAGCAGTACTTC

d_gene: TRBD2
len: 13
v_gene: TRBV2
abundance: many
j_gene: TRBJ2-5
CDR3aa: CASSVEGGETQYF
CDR3nt: TGTGCCAGCAGTGTAGAGGGAGGGGAGACCCAGTACTTC

d_gene: .
len: 13
v_gene: TRBV20-1
abundance: .
j_gene: TRBJ2-7
CDR3aa: CSARGQESYEQYF
CDR3nt: TGCAGTGCTAGAGGACAGGAAAGCTACGAGCAGTACTTC

d_gene: TRBD1
len: 15
v_gene: TRBV4-1
abundance: .
j_gene: TRBJ2-7
CDR3aa: CASSQAGQGLHEQYF
CDR3nt: TGCGCCAGCAGCCAAGCGGGACAGGGGTTACACGAGCAGTACTTC

d_gene: TRBD1
len: 13
v_gene: TRBV5-1
abundance: many
j_gene: TRBJ1-1
CDR3aa: CASSSTGETEAFF
CDR3nt: TGCGCCAGCAGCTCTACAGGGGAAACTGAAGCTTTCTTT

d_gene: TRBD2
len: 17
v_gene: TRBV28
abundance: many
j_gene: TRBJ2-2
CDR3aa: CASSPVPAGGYTGELFF
CDR3nt: TGTGCCAGCAGTCCTGTTCCAGCGGGGGGCTATACCGGGGAGCTGTTTTTT

d_gene: .
len: 15
v_gene: TRBV6-5
abundance: many
j_gene: TRBJ2-7
CDR3aa: CASSYSTLSSYEQYF
CDR3nt: TGTGCCAGCAGTTACTCGACTCTGAGCTCCTACGAGCAGTACTTC

d_gene: .
len: 13
v_gene: TRBV20-1
abundance: many
j_gene: TRBJ1-1
CDR3aa: CSAIRDGNTEAFF
CDR3nt: TGCAGTGCCATAAGGGATGGGAACACTGAAGCTTTCTTT

d_gene: .
len: 13
v_gene: TRBV9
abundance: many
j_gene: TRBJ1-1
CDR3aa: CASSVTLNTEAFF
CDR3nt: TGTGCCAGCAGCGTAACCCTAAACACTGAAGCTTTCTTT

d_gene: .
len: 15
v_gene: TRBV18
abundance: few
j_gene: TRBJ2-5
CDR3aa: CASSPRGPLGETQYF
CDR3nt: TGTGCCAGCTCACCCCGGGGGCCCTTGGGAGAGACCCAGTACTTC

d_gene: .
len: 16
v_gene: TRBV5-4
abundance: few
j_gene: TRBJ1-4
CDR3aa: CASSLTQGIAGEKLFF
CDR3nt: TGTGCCAGCAGCTTGACCCAGGGGATAGCTGGTGAAAAACTGTTTTTT

d_gene: .
len: 13
v_gene: TRBV11-3
abundance: many
j_gene: TRBJ1-1
CDR3aa: CASSFTFNTEAFF
CDR3nt: TGTGCCAGCAGCTTCACATTTAACACTGAAGCTTTCTTT

d_gene: TRBD1
len: 16
v_gene: TRBV4-2
abundance: many
j_gene: TRBJ1-1
CDR3aa: CASSQDARQGNTEAFF
CDR3nt: TGTGCCAGCAGCCAAGACGCTCGACAGGGGAACACTGAAGCTTTCTTT

d_gene: .
len: 14
v_gene: TRBV28
abundance: few
j_gene: TRBJ2-7
CDR3aa: CASSSGHPSTEQYF
CDR3nt: TGTGCCAGCAGTTCAGGACATCCGTCTACGGAGCAGTACTTC

d_gene: .
len: 14
v_gene: TRBV6-2/TRBV6-3
abundance: many
j_gene: TRBJ1-5
CDR3aa: CASNEGGDYRPQHF
CDR3nt: TGTGCCAGCAATGAGGGCGGCGATTATCGGCCCCAGCATTTT

d_gene: .
len: 14
v_gene: TRBV5-1
abundance: many
j_gene: TRBJ1-2
CDR3aa: CASSLADWGSGYTF
CDR3nt: TGCGCCAGCAGCTTGGCCGACTGGGGTTCCGGCTACACCTTC

d_gene: TRBD1
len: 14
v_gene: TRBV2
abundance: .
j_gene: TRBJ1-5
CDR3aa: CASSAVQGPQPQHF
CDR3nt: TGTGCCAGCAGTGCGGTACAGGGGCCTCAGCCCCAGCATTTT

d_gene: .
len: 14
v_gene: TRBV5-1
abundance: many
j_gene: TRBJ1-1
CDR3aa: CASSLGGSGTEAFF
CDR3nt: TGCGCCAGCAGCTTAGGAGGGTCAGGCACTGAAGCTTTCTTT

d_gene: TRBD1
len: 15
v_gene: TRBV3-1
abundance: .
j_gene: TRBJ2-7
CDR3aa: CASSQRTGRRYEQYF
CDR3nt: TGTGCCAGCAGCCAGAGGACAGGGAGACGTTACGAGCAGTACTTC

d_gene: .
len: 14
v_gene: TRBV7-2
abundance: many
j_gene: TRBJ2-7
CDR3aa: CASSLAGAPYEQYF
CDR3nt: TGTGCCAGCAGCTTAGCCGGGGCTCCCTACGAGCAGTACTTC

d_gene: TRBD1
len: 17
v_gene: TRBV14
abundance: many
j_gene: TRBJ2-7
CDR3aa: CASSQERPGTGVYEQYF
CDR3nt: TGTGCCAGCAGCCAAGAACGGCCCGGGACAGGGGTCTACGAGCAGTACTTC

d_gene: .
len: 15
v_gene: TRBV28
abundance: many
j_gene: TRBJ2-7
CDR3aa: CASSPLWGNRYEQYF
CDR3nt: TGTGCCAGCAGCCCCCTTTGGGGGAATAGGTACGAGCAGTACTTC

d_gene: .
len: 15
v_gene: TRBV6-2/TRBV6-3
abundance: many
j_gene: TRBJ1-2
CDR3aa: CASSHHRDTTLGYTF
CDR3nt: TGTGCCAGCAGCCACCACCGGGACACAACGCTTGGCTACACCTTC

d_gene: .
len: 14
v_gene: TRBV20-1
abundance: many
j_gene: TRBJ1-1
CDR3aa: CSARLAGEGTEAFF
CDR3nt: TGCAGTGCTAGACTAGCAGGGGAGGGCACTGAAGCTTTCTTT

d_gene: TRBD1
len: 16
v_gene: TRBV7-8
abundance: many
j_gene: TRBJ1-2
CDR3aa: CASSSNNLTPGQSYTF
CDR3nt: TGTGCCAGCAGCTCGAACAACCTGACACCGGGACAGAGCTACACCTTC

d_gene: .
len: 14
v_gene: TRBV15
abundance: many
j_gene: TRBJ1-5
CDR3aa: CATSRPQGNQPQHF
CDR3nt: TGTGCCACCAGCAGACCGCAGGGAAATCAGCCCCAGCATTTT

d_gene: .
len: 15
v_gene: TRBV7-8
abundance: many
j_gene: TRBJ2-7
CDR3aa: CASRHRDGRAHEQYF
CDR3nt: TGTGCCAGCAGGCACCGGGACGGAAGGGCCCACGAGCAGTACTTC

d_gene: TRBD2
len: 21
v_gene: TRBV28
abundance: .
j_gene: TRBJ2-5
CDR3aa: CASSSTRLGVGLAGVRETQYF
CDR3nt: TGTGCCAGCAGTTCGACTCGACTGGGGGTCGGACTAGCGGGAGTCAGAGAGACCCAGTACTTC

d_gene: TRBD1
len: 15
v_gene: TRBV18
abundance: .
j_gene: TRBJ2-2
CDR3aa: CASSRQQGGTGELFF
CDR3nt: TGTGCCAGCTCACGACAACAGGGGGGCACCGGGGAGCTGTTTTTT

d_gene: TRBD1
len: 16
v_gene: TRBV6-5
abundance: .
j_gene: TRBJ2-2
CDR3aa: CASSYSQGAGTGELFF
CDR3nt: TGTGCCAGCAGTTACTCCCAGGGGGCCGGAACCGGGGAGCTGTTTTTT

d_gene: .
len: 12
v_gene: TRBV30
abundance: .
j_gene: TRBJ1-1
CDR3aa: CAGSRGNTEAFF
CDR3nt: TGTGCCGGATCACGGGGGAACACTGAAGCTTTCTTT

d_gene: TRBD1
len: 14
v_gene: TRBV10-3
abundance: .
j_gene: TRBJ1-1
CDR3aa: CAIRQGPMNTEAFF
CDR3nt: TGTGCCATCCGACAGGGCCCAATGAACACTGAAGCTTTCTTT

d_gene: .
len: 13
v_gene: TRBV27
abundance: many
j_gene: TRBJ2-7
CDR3aa: CAIRTASSYEQYF
CDR3nt: TGTGCCATTCGGACAGCTTCTTCCTACGAGCAGTACTTC

d_gene: .
len: 12
v_gene: TRBV28
abundance: many
j_gene: TRBJ1-2
CDR3aa: CASSSAGGGYTF
CDR3nt: TGTGCCAGCAGTTCCGCCGGGGGTGGCTACACCTTC

d_gene: .
len: 14
v_gene: TRBV6-5
abundance: many
j_gene: TRBJ2-7
CDR3aa: CASSYSTESYEQYF
CDR3nt: TGTGCCAGCAGTTATTCAACGGAATCCTACGAGCAGTACTTC

d_gene: TRBD2
len: 15
v_gene: TRBV6-1
abundance: .
j_gene: TRBJ2-7
CDR3aa: CASKSQAGGSYEQYF
CDR3nt: TGTGCCAGCAAGTCCCAAGCGGGAGGGTCCTACGAGCAGTACTTC

d_gene: TRBD1
len: 14
v_gene: TRBV12-3/TRBV12-4
abundance: .
j_gene: TRBJ1-2
CDR3aa: CASSFGDRVYGYTF
CDR3nt: TGTGCCAGCAGTTTTGGGGACAGGGTCTATGGCTACACCTTC

d_gene: .
len: 14
v_gene: TRBV7-9
abundance: many
j_gene: TRBJ1-1
CDR3aa: CASRLDNGNTEAFF
CDR3nt: TGTGCCAGCAGGTTAGACAACGGAAACACTGAAGCTTTCTTT

d_gene: .
len: 13
v_gene: TRBV25-1
abundance: many
j_gene: TRBJ2-7
CDR3aa: CASRDRTTYEQYF
CDR3nt: TGTGCCAGCAGAGACAGGACAACCTACGAGCAGTACTTC

d_gene: TRBD1
len: 17
v_gene: TRBV5-1
abundance: many
j_gene: TRBJ2-6
CDR3aa: CASRNRDRGAGANVLTF
CDR3nt: TGCGCCAGCAGAAACCGGGACAGGGGAGCTGGGGCCAACGTCCTGACTTTC